Following are 3 T cell receptor beta chains from one sample sequenced in a study of T cell responses to AZD1222 COVID-19 vaccine. Repertoires were generated with immunoSEQ multiplex PCR, while TCRdb's copy carries only in-frame clones and drops some. The repertoire includes 90,000 to 100,000 clones, roughly 90% of them detected once, and less than 3.5% sits in the top ten. The sequenced sample was peripheral blood, obtained on day 0 of AZD1222 vaccination. These TCRs come from an adult in good health.

This clone was seen more than once but under ten times. The genes are TRBV5-1 and TRBJ2-5; the D gene is possibly TRBD1 (5 bases). This CDR3 region has 17 residues. In germline, CDR1 is SGHRS, CDR2 YFSETQ. The V and J ends lost 0 bases and 2 bases respectively, with 17 bases between them. This chain's CDR3 is CASSLGGQGRLQETQYF. The CDR3 region has the DNA TGCGCCAGCAGCTTGGGTGGGCAGGGTCGCCTTCAAGAGACCCAGTACTTC.

This clone was observed once. The rearrangement joins TRBV29-1 to TRBJ2-1; unclear D gene. V shed 1 base and J shed 7 bases, with 11 bases lying between them. Germline loops: CDR1 SQVTM, CDR2 ANQGSEA. CDR3 length: 13 amino acids. The CDR3 loop reads CSVEVRRVNEQFF. In nucleotides, the CDR3 is TGCAGCGTTGAAGTAAGGAGAGTGAATGAGCAGTTCTTC.

The chain carries TRBV19 and TRBJ2-3; maybe TRBD2 (5 bases). The CDR3 extends over 14 amino acids. In germline, CDR1 is LNHDA, CDR2 SQIVND (reference sequence). The ends were cut back, 9 bases at V and 2 bases at J, with 15 bases in the middle. CDR3 in amino acids: CASSAGRATDTQYF. In DNA, the CDR3 is TGTGCCAGCTCCGCCGGGCGGGCCACAGATACGCAGTATTTT.